Below are 17 T cell receptor beta chains sequenced from a single sample in a study of T cell responses to AZD1222 COVID-19 vaccine. The protocol was immunoSEQ multiplex PCR, while the TCRdb copy is restricted to in-frame clones and leaves out a portion. Of more than 100,000 clones in the sample, 85% to 95% were seen once. The sample was peripheral blood, taken 28 days after the second AZD1222 dose. The receptors come from an adult who received the AZD1222 COVID-19 vaccine.

This rearrangement joins TRBV6-1 to TRBJ1-2; D gene ambiguous. Deletions cut 3 bases from V and 8 bases from J, with 19 bases between. The CDR3 has 15 amino acids. Looked up from germline, CDR1 is MNHNS and CDR2 is SASEGT. CDR3 sequence: CASSDPPDPFSGYTF. CDR3 in DNA: TGTGCCAGCAGTGATCCACCGGACCCGTTCAGCGGCTACACCTTC.

The rearrangement links TRBV6-5 to TRBJ1-2; weak D call: TRBD1 (5 bases). The CDR3 covers 14 residues. The germline CDR1 and CDR2 sequences are MNHEY and SVGAGI. Trimming took off 5 bases at V and 4 bases at J, with 14 bases between the two ends. The DNA of the CDR3 is TGTGCCAGCAGTCGGGACGGGGGAGCCTATGGCTACACCTTC. It translates to CASSRDGGAYGYTF.

The chain joins TRBV7-2 to TRBJ1-2, with D possibly TRBD1 on 5 matching bases. The CDR3 loop spans 14 amino acids. V lost 3 bases and J 8 bases, leaving 16 bases between the germline ends. The V gene's germline CDR1 is SGHTA and CDR2 FQGNSA. The CDR3 spells CASSFGTGGRGYTF. The CDR3 DNA is TGTGCCAGCAGCTTCGGGACGGGGGGACGCGGCTACACCTTC. Together with reference TRBV7-2 and TRBJ1-2, the CDR3 gives the full variable domain: GAGVSQSPSNKVTEKGKDVELRCDPISGHTALYWYRQSLGQGLEFLIYFQGNSAPDKSGLPSDRFSAERTGGSVSTLTIQRTQQEDSAVYLCASSFGTGGRGYTFGSGTRLTVV.

This rearrangement joins TRBV12-3 or TRBV12-4 to TRBJ2-7; D perhaps matches TRBD1 (6 bases). This CDR3 has 13 amino acids. Trimming stripped 1 base from V and 7 bases from J, with 11 bases between. The CDR3 region has the DNA TGTGCCAGCAGTTTAGTTGGGGGCGGGGAGCAGTACTTC. Encoded protein: CASSLVGGGEQYF.

The rearrangement uses TRBV6-1 and TRBJ2-3; unclear D gene. Trimming stripped 5 bases from V and 5 bases from J, with 8 bases between. The CDR3 has 12 residues. Germline CDR1 and CDR2: MNHNS and SASEGT. CDR3 protein: CASSSPGDTQYF. CDR3 nucleotide sequence: TGTGCCAGCAGTTCTCCTGGAGATACGCAGTATTTT.

The chain couples TRBV19 to TRBJ1-6; 7 nucleotides agree with TRBD1. The CDR3 spans 13 residues. The junction had 8 bases not matched to a gene; V was cut back by 4 bases and J by 14 bases. Germline CDR1 is LNHDA and CDR2 is SQIVND (reference sequence). As DNA, the CDR3 is TGTGCCAGTAGTACTTGGGACAGAGGTTCCCTCCACTTT. This codes for CASSTWDRGSLHF.

The chain is built from TRBV7-2 and TRBJ2-7, with 12 bases identical to TRBD2. The CDR3 consists of 15 residues. The germline gives CDR1 SGHTA, CDR2 FQGNSA. Trimming took 8 bases from V and 4 from J; bases not matched to a gene: 9. The CDR3 is CASGLTSGSKYEQYF. The CDR3 nucleotides are TGTGCCAGCGGGTTGACTAGCGGGAGTAAGTACGAGCAGTACTTC.

The genes are TRBV7-9 and TRBJ1-2; no reliable D call. From germline, CDR1 is SEHNR and CDR2 FQNEAQ (reference sequence). The CDR3 is 14 residues long. V lost 0 bases to trimming and J lost 4 bases, with 9 bases between them. This CDR3 is CASSLAFGSYGYTF. In DNA form, the CDR3 reads TGTGCCAGCAGCTTAGCGTTCGGTTCCTATGGCTACACCTTC.

The chain uses TRBV30 and TRBJ1-4, with D perhaps TRBD1 (5 bases). CDR1 is GTSNPN and CDR2 is SVGIG in the germline V gene (reference sequence). The CDR3 extends over 13 amino acids. V lost 8 bases to trimming and J lost 3 bases, with 13 bases between them. The CDR3: CALGAASNEKLFF. Written as DNA, the CDR3 is TGTGCCCTTGGGGCAGCCTCTAATGAAAAACTGTTTTTT.

The chain carries TRBV7-2 and TRBJ2-7; the match to TRBD1 covers 7 bases. Germline V gives CDR1 SGHTA, CDR2 FQGNSA. V lost 5 bases and J lost 2; bases outside the gene matches: 6. The CDR3 is 14 residues long. CDR3 in DNA: TGTGCCAGCAGCGAGGACAGGAATACCTACGAGCAGTACTTC. Encoded protein: CASSEDRNTYEQYF.

The chain joins TRBV15 to TRBJ2-7, with D maybe TRBD1 (6 bases). CDR3 length: 17 amino acids. Germline CDR1 reads LNHNV; CDR2 reads YYDKDF (reference sequence). V dropped 2 bases and J dropped 3 bases, with 20 bases sitting between them. CDR3 sequence (DNA): TGTGCCACCAGCAGACCGGGACACTTGATGATGGGCTACGAGCAGTACTTC. Amino acid sequence: CATSRPGHLMMGYEQYF.

This rearrangement joins TRBV29-1 to TRBJ2-3, with 9 bases matching TRBD1. CDR3 length: 13 amino acids. The V gene's germline CDR1 is SQVTM and CDR2 ANQGSEA. J gave up 2 bases and V 6 bases, and 3 bases lay outside the gene matches. CDR3: CSVGTGTTDTQYF. For the CDR3, the DNA is TGCAGCGTCGGGACAGGGACCACAGATACGCAGTATTTT.

The CDR3 here is CAGTGGDTQYF. CDR3 DNA sequence: TGTGCCGGGACTGGCGGAGATACGCAGTATTTT. The rearrangement joins TRBV6-5 to TRBJ2-3; D is perhaps TRBD2 (6 bases). The V gene's germline CDR1 is MNHEY and CDR2 SVGAGI. V was cut by 11 bases and J by 5 bases, with 11 bases left in between. The length of the CDR3 is 11 residues.

V gene TRBV18 combines with J gene TRBJ2-7, with D uncertain. This CDR3 has 11 amino acids. Germline V CDR1 and CDR2: KGHSH, LQKENI. V dropped 3 bases and J dropped 4 bases, with 4 bases sitting between them. The CDR3 bases are TGTGCCAGCTCACCCGAATACGAGCAGTACTTC. Its protein product is CASSPEYEQYF.

The chain recombines TRBV19 with TRBJ1-5; D unclear. The CDR3 extends over 15 amino acids. The germline CDR1 and CDR2 sequences are LNHDA and SQIVND (reference sequence). Trimming stripped 3 bases from V and 0 bases from J, with 9 bases between. CDR3 coding DNA: TGTGCCAGTAGTATCGGACTTTATAGCAATCAGCCCCAGCATTTT. Translated, it gives CASSIGLYSNQPQHF.

V usage is TRBV29-1 and J usage is TRBJ2-2; D ambiguous. This CDR3 contains 12 residues. Germline V CDR1 and CDR2: SQVTM, ANQGSEA. Trimming cost V 6 bases and J 3 bases, with 8 bases left between them. CDR3 region: CSVYRHTGELFF. The DNA of the CDR3 is TGCAGCGTGTACAGACACACCGGGGAGCTGTTTTTT.

The chain employs TRBV4-1 and TRBJ1-1; D gene uncertain. The germline V and J ends were trimmed by 5 bases and 1 base, with 11 bases remaining between them. The germline CDR1 and CDR2 sequences are MGHRA and YSYEKL. The CDR3 sequence is 14 residues long. This chain's CDR3 is CASSSSNRNTEAFF. The DNA of the CDR3 is TGCGCCAGCAGCTCCTCCAACCGGAACACTGAAGCTTTCTTT.